This T cell receptor (beta chain) stems from a study of blood T cell repertoires in COVID-19. Study details: Whether acute or convalescent, the COVID-19 samples came from the United States, Italy and Spain.

The table came from immunoSEQ multiplex PCR; TCRdb's copy has only in-frame clones and leaves some out. Seen here are more than 250,000 clones, 87% observed once, and the top ten hold 1%. Looked up from germline, CDR1 is MNHNY and CDR2 is SVGAGI (reference sequence). Trimming left V 5 bases short and J 0 bases short, with 11 bases between. The CDR3 extends over 15 amino acids. This sequence joins TRBV6-6 and TRBJ1-3; the D gene is possibly TRBD1 (6 bases). This TCR came from a middle-aged man with active or convalescent COVID-19. Sequenced sample: peripheral blood. The CDR3 region has the DNA TGTGCCAGCAGTAAGGACAGCAGCTCTGGAAACACCATATATTTT. It codes for CASSKDSSSGNTIYF.